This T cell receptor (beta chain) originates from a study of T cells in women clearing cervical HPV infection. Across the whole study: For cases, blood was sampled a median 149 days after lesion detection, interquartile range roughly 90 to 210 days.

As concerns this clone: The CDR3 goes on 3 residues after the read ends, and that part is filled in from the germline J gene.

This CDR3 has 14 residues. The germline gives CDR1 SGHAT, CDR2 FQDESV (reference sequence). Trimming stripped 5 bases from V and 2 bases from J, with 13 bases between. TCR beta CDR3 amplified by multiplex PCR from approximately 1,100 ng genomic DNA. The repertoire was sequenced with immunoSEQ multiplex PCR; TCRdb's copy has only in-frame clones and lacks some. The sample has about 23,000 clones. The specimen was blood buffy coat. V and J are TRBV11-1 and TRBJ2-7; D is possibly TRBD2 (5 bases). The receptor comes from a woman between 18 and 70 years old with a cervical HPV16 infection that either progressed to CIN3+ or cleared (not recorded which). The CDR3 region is CASSPGYQTYEQYF. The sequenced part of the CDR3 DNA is TGTGCCAGCAGCCCGGGGTACCAGACCTACGAG.